Detailed here is one T cell receptor (beta chain). These data originate in a study of blood T cell repertoires in COVID-19. After removal of 4 bases from V and 1 base from J, the junction contained 3 bases not matched to a gene. Per the germline V gene, CDR1 is SGHNT and CDR2 is YYREEE (reference sequence). The CDR3 has 17 residues. Some clones are missing from TCRdb's copy, which holds only in-frame ones; the method was immunoSEQ multiplex PCR. Of 250,000 to 350,000 clones in the sample, about 85% were seen once. This chain uses TRBV5-4 with TRBJ2-3, with TRBD2 matching over 16 bases. The sample comprised peripheral blood. The receptor was isolated from a human donor with COVID-19, enrolled during active disease. The donor label of this sample is uncertain. As DNA, the CDR3 is TGTGCCAGCAGCCTGGGACTAGCGGGGGGGGGCACAGATACGCAGTATTTT. This codes for CASSLGLAGGGTDTQYF.